This T cell receptor beta chain comes out of a study of CD8 T cells in ankylosing spondylitis. Findings and caveats of the study: Researchers reportedly found disease-linked clones significantly enriched in matched ankylosing spondylitis synovial fluid.

TCRdb re-derived calls from the 5' RACE reads in MiXCR, one entry per CDR3 protein. The sample carries roughly 250,000 distinct CDR3 sequences, 8% to 9.5% recorded once. Germline assignment: CDR1 SQVTM and CDR2 ANQGSEA. Between the trimmed V and J ends, which lost 6 bases and 2 bases, there was a span of 14 bases. This CDR3 is built from 13 residues. There are a few counts of this clonotype. Its antigen remains unknown. The origin of this receptor is a male donor with ankylosing spondylitis or in good health (not recorded which). Source material: blood, either unsorted or a sorted T cell fraction (not recorded which). The V gene is TRBV29-1, the J gene TRBJ2-7; D perhaps matches TRBD2 (7 bases). CDR3 bases: TGCAGCGTGGGTCGGGGGGCACCCTACGAGCAGTACTTC. Amino acid sequence: CSVGRGAPYEQYF.